One and the same sample provided the 17 T cell receptor beta chains below, sequenced in a study of shared clonotypes between healthy human individuals. The method was immunoSEQ multiplex PCR; TCRdb's version includes in-frame clones alone and lacks a portion of them. The table has 900,000 to 1,200,000 clones, 70% to 80% seen once; the top ten hold more than 0.55%. Sequencing was carried out using memory CD4+ T cells from PBMCs. The subset denotes: CD45RA-negative fraction. The receptors stem from a man between 18 and 35 years old in good health. Some clones in this sample may be carry-over from other donors' samples.

About this clone: A far larger clone is off by one base, so a read error is likely. This specimen includes other DNA sequences encoding the same CDR3. The rearrangement uses TRBV30 and TRBJ1-3; no firm D call. Germline values: CDR1 GTSNPN, CDR2 SVGIG (reference sequence). CDR3 size: 12 residues. CDR3 in amino acids: CAWSVVGNTIYF. CDR3 DNA sequence: TGCGCCTGGAGTGTAGTCGGAAACACCATATATTTT.

The V call is TRBV5-1, the J call TRBJ1-3; D might be TRBD1 (5 bases). The CDR3 has 13 amino acids. The ends were cut back, 4 bases at V and 3 bases at J, with 8 bases in the middle. Germline values: CDR1 SGHRS, CDR2 YFSETQ. CDR3: CASSRDLGNTIYF. CDR3 nucleotides: TGCGCCAGCAGCCGGGACCTTGGAAACACCATATATTTT.

The rearrangement links TRBV10-3 to TRBJ1-1, with D hard to call. Germline V gene lookup returns CDR1 ENHRY and CDR2 SYGVKD. The CDR3 contains 15 residues. V was cut by 8 bases and J by 0 bases, with 16 bases left in between. CDR3 nucleotide sequence: TGTGCCATCTCTGGGCGCGGACGGATGAACACTGAAGCTTTCTTT. Its protein is CAISGRGRMNTEAFF.

The rearrangement joins TRBV2 to TRBJ2-2; D remains unclear. This CDR3 is 12 amino acids long. The germline V and J ends were trimmed by 10 bases and 6 bases, with 12 bases remaining between them. From germline, CDR1 is SNHLY and CDR2 FYNNEI. CDR3 amino acids: CATSREAGELFF. As DNA, the CDR3 is TGTGCCACCTCCCGCGAAGCCGGGGAGCTGTTTTTT.

The rearrangement uses TRBV11-3 and TRBJ2-5; 8 bases line up with TRBD1. Per the germline V gene, CDR1 is SGHNT and CDR2 is YENEEA. This CDR3 is 14 amino acids long. Trimming at V came to 4 bases and at J to 2 bases, leaving 3 bases not matched to a gene. The CDR3 DNA is TGTGCCAGCAGCTCGGGGACAGGTCAAGAGACCCAGTACTTC. Translating gives CASSSGTGQETQYF.

V usage is TRBV4-3 and J usage is TRBJ1-4; unclear D gene. V was cut by 7 bases and J by 3 bases, with 12 bases left in between. This CDR3 is built from 14 residues. Germline lookup yields CDR1 LGHNA and CDR2 YSLEER. CDR3 DNA sequence: TGCGCCAGCAAGCGAACAGCCCCTAATGAAAAACTGTTTTTT. This gives the protein CASKRTAPNEKLFF.

V gene TRBV28 combines with J gene TRBJ1-3; possible D gene TRBD1, 5 bases. The CDR3 has 15 amino acids. Germline V lookup: CDR1 MDHEN, CDR2 SYDVKM. Trimming cost V 3 bases and J 4 bases, with 13 bases left between them. This CDR3 reads CASSLPGTPGNTIYF. DNA of the CDR3: TGTGCCAGCAGTTTGCCTGGGACGCCCGGAAACACCATATATTTT.

The chain couples TRBV6-1 to TRBJ1-5; 8 bases align to TRBD1. This CDR3 spans 15 amino acids. The V gene's germline CDR1 is MNHNS and CDR2 SASEGT. V shed 6 bases and J 1 base; nucleotides not matched to a gene: 5. The CDR3 nucleotides are TGTGCCAGCAGCAGGGGGCACGGGAGCAATCAGCCCCAGCATTTT. This gives the protein CASSRGHGSNQPQHF.

This chain links TRBV28 with TRBJ1-5, with D tentatively TRBD1 (6 bases). Germline V CDR1 and CDR2: MDHEN, SYDVKM. CDR3 size: 17 residues. V gave up 6 bases and J gave up 4 bases, with 22 bases separating them. This CDR3 is CASSLPGAPLRNQPQHF. The CDR3 nucleotides read TGTGCCAGCAGCCTTCCAGGGGCTCCGTTAAGAAATCAGCCCCAGCATTTT. The full variable domain, with the rest looked up from reference TRBV28 and TRBJ1-5, is DVKVTQSSRYLVKRTGEKVFLECVQDMDHENMFWYRQDPGLGLRLIYFSYDVKMKEKGDIPEGYSVSREKKERFSLILESASTNQTSMYLCASSLPGAPLRNQPQHFGDGTRLSIL.

V and J are TRBV6-1 and TRBJ2-2; D remains unclear. The V end lost 3 bases, the J end lost 7 bases, and 9 bases lay between the germline ends. The CDR3 is made up of 13 amino acids. The V gene's germline CDR1 is MNHNS and CDR2 SASEGT. CDR3 sequence: CASSELGYGELFF. The CDR3 DNA reads TGTGCCAGCAGTGAGCTTGGGTACGGGGAGCTGTTTTTT.

V usage is TRBV5-4 and J usage is TRBJ2-7, with D maybe TRBD1 (5 bases). Germline assignment: CDR1 SGHNT and CDR2 YYREEE (reference sequence). The CDR3 runs to 13 residues. Trimming took 4 bases from V and 2 from J, leaving 10 bases between them. The CDR3 region is CASSAGLAYEQYF. CDR3 sequence (DNA): TGTGCCAGCAGCGCAGGGCTCGCCTACGAGCAGTACTTC.

This clone was seen more than once but under ten times. Other DNA sequences in this specimen translate into the identical CDR3. This chain uses TRBV2 with TRBJ2-1; 9 bases match TRBD1. V lost 6 bases and J lost 1; bases outside the gene matches: 4. There are 15 residues in the CDR3. Per the germline V gene, CDR1 is SNHLY and CDR2 is FYNNEI. The DNA for the CDR3 is TGTGCCAGCAGCGTCGACAGGGGGTCCTACAATGAGCAGTTCTTC. As protein: CASSVDRGSYNEQFF.

The V call is TRBV7-8, the J call TRBJ2-1; 8 nucleotides align to TRBD2. This CDR3 is built from 17 residues. Germline assignment: CDR1 SGHVS and CDR2 FQNEAQ. Losses at the gene ends were 3 bases for V and 0 bases for J; bases not matched to a gene: 7. CDR3 coding DNA: TGTGCCAGCAGCTTTTCGGGGGGGAGCGTCTCCTACAATGAGCAGTTCTTC. Encoded protein: CASSFSGGSVSYNEQFF.

The V and J genes are TRBV28 and TRBJ2-7, with 9 bases matching TRBD1. The J segment lost 6 bases and the V segment lost 6 bases, leaving 15 bases of the junction unmatched. Germline V lookup: CDR1 MDHEN, CDR2 SYDVKM. The CDR3 is 16 amino acids. The CDR3 DNA follows: TGTGCCAGCAGCCCCCTCGACGGGACAGGGCACGCCGAGCAGTACTTC. This encodes CASSPLDGTGHAEQYF.

The J gene is TRBJ2-5, the V gene TRBV5-4; 9 nucleotides line up with TRBD1. V shed 4 bases and J 5 bases; nucleotides not matched to a gene: 12. Germline CDR1 reads SGHNT; CDR2 reads YYREEE (reference sequence). This CDR3 has 16 residues. CDR3 in amino acids: CASSPSWDRAGETQYF. CDR3 coding DNA: TGTGCCAGCAGCCCCTCGTGGGACAGGGCAGGCGAGACCCAGTACTTC.

This rearrangement joins TRBV5-4 to TRBJ2-5; 9 nucleotides line up with TRBD2. CDR3 length: 13 amino acids. The V gene's germline CDR1 is SGHNT and CDR2 YYREEE (reference sequence). The trim removed 3 bases at V and 4 bases at J, leaving 1 base unmatched. The CDR3 coding sequence is TGTGCCAGCAGCTCACTAGCGGGAGAGACCCAGTACTTC. Encoded protein: CASSSLAGETQYF.

The table lists this clone with many counts. This specimen includes other DNA sequences encoding the same CDR3. The genes are TRBV6-1 and TRBJ1-1, with 7 bases fitting TRBD1. With V trimmed by 3 bases and J by 7 bases, 8 bases remained unmatched. This CDR3 region has 14 residues. The V gene's germline CDR1 is MNHNS and CDR2 SASEGT. The CDR3 here is CASSDAGTVVEAFF. The CDR3 DNA follows: TGTGCCAGCAGTGACGCCGGGACAGTCGTTGAAGCTTTCTTT.